The TCR beta chain under discussion was sequenced for a study of shared clonotypes between healthy human individuals. Study as a whole: Every donor yielded three CD4 naive, three CD4 memory, two CD8 naive and one CD8 memory plate.

Comment on this clone: Its antigen remains unidentified.

The germline gives CDR1 SNHLY, CDR2 FYNNEI. Trimming took 2 bases from V and 6 from J; bases not matched to a gene: 3. The CDR3 consists of 13 residues. Findings of the study overall: Researchers found naive subsets generally carried larger estimated richness than memory subsets.

CD4+ cells underwent separation, giving CD45RA+ naive and CD45RA-negative memory subsets. Assay used: immunoSEQ multiplex PCR; TCRdb lists only in-frame clones, some missing. The sample comprises 2 million to 2.5 million clones, roughly 90% of which are singletons, and 0.3% to 0.4% rests with the top ten. This chain uses TRBV2 with TRBJ1-2; 7 bases align to TRBD1. The sample taken for sequencing was naive CD4+ T cells from PBMCs. Subset given: CD45RA+ positively selected. The TCR comes from a man aged 18 to 30 in good health. Some clones in this sample may be carry-over from other donors' samples. The CDR3 reads CASSETGVDGYTF. The CDR3 DNA follows: TGTGCCAGCAGTGAAACAGGGGTTGATGGCTACACCTTC.